Shown below are 21 T cell receptor beta chains from a single sample sequenced in a study of T-cell memory formation after mild COVID-19. Each CDR3 protein is one row after TCRdb ran MiXCR on the 5' RACE reads. This sample has more than 100,000 distinct CDR3 sequences, with about 15% found just once. Source material: PBMCs or a T cell subset sorted from them (not recorded which). All receptors derive from a man aged 18-30 years who had mild COVID-19 (a few samples of this study predate the infection). Cell type and time point are not known.

The rearrangement uses TRBV7-2 and TRBJ2-7; 13 positions agree with TRBD2. There are 17 residues in the CDR3. Germline values: CDR1 SGHTA, CDR2 FQGNSA. V lost 2 bases, J lost 2 bases, and 6 bases stayed unmatched. This chain's CDR3 is CASSLRDTSGGAYEQYF. CDR3 DNA: TGTGCCAGCAGCTTACGGGACACTAGCGGGGGGGCCTACGAGCAGTACTTC.

V and J are TRBV10-3 and TRBJ2-3; no clear D. V lost 8 bases, J lost 0 bases, and 9 bases lay in between. Germline V gene sequence: CDR1 ENHRY, CDR2 SYGVKD. The CDR3 contains 13 residues. In nucleotides, the CDR3 is TGTGCCATCGGGGAAATGAGCACAGATACGCAGTATTTT. It yields the protein CAIGEMSTDTQYF.

This rearrangement joins TRBV4-3 to TRBJ2-2; D perhaps matches TRBD2 (5 bases). The CDR3 runs to 15 residues. The V gene lost 0 bases and the J gene lost 4 bases, with 9 bases spanning the gap. Germline V gene sequence: CDR1 LGHNA, CDR2 YSLEER. The CDR3 sequence is CASSQERAGTGELFF. For the CDR3, the DNA is TGCGCCAGCAGCCAAGAACGGGCGGGCACCGGGGAGCTGTTTTTT.

This clonotype was seen many times. CDR3 DNA: TGTGCCAGCAGCTTAAGGGGGCCCGGGGAGCTGTTTTTT. Protein: CASSLRGPGELFF. This chain joins TRBV7-8 and TRBJ2-2; 7 nucleotides align to TRBD1. This CDR3 has 13 amino acids. V was clipped by 2 bases and J by 6 bases; unmatched bases: 0. CDR1 SGHVS and CDR2 FQNEAQ come from the germline V gene.

The chain links TRBV6-1 to TRBJ1-2, with 10 bases identical to TRBD1. CDR1 is MNHNS and CDR2 is SASEGT in the germline V gene. V lost 10 bases, J lost 4 bases, and 9 bases stayed unmatched. CDR3 length: 14 residues. The CDR3 DNA sequence: TGTGCCACCACACGCCGGGACAGGGGCTATGGCTACACCTTC. It specifies CATTRRDRGYGYTF.

J is TRBJ2-5 and V is TRBV9, with a weak D call TRBD2 (6 bases). V shed 2 bases and J shed 7 bases, with 15 bases lying between them. The CDR3 totals 14 residues. Germline values: CDR1 SGDLS, CDR2 YYNGEE. CDR3 DNA: TGTGCCAGCAGCGTTAGCGGTCCGCCTGGGACCCAGTACTTC. This codes for CASSVSGPPGTQYF.

The chain couples TRBV5-1 to TRBJ2-2; 10 bases map to TRBD1. The CDR3 contains 14 residues. J lost 7 bases, V lost 4 bases, and 4 bases had no gene match. Germline CDR1 reads SGHRS; CDR2 reads YFSETQ. In DNA, the CDR3 is TGCGCCAGCAGCCCGGGACAGGGGAACGGGGAGCTGTTTTTT. It yields the protein CASSPGQGNGELFF.

J is TRBJ2-2 and V is TRBV9; TRBD2 matches at 10 bases. J was trimmed by 6 bases and V by 3 bases; bases with no gene match: 8. The CDR3 covers 16 residues. CDR1 SGDLS and CDR2 YYNGEE come from the germline V gene. The CDR3: CASSAASGGAPGELFF. The CDR3 DNA sequence: TGTGCCAGCAGCGCCGCCAGCGGGGGGGCCCCCGGGGAGCTGTTTTTT. The entire variable domain, with the rest obtained from reference TRBV9 and TRBJ2-2, is as follows: DSGVTQTPKHLITATGQRVTLRCSPRSGDLSVYWYQQSLDQGLQFLIQYYNGEERAKGNILERFSAQQFPDLHSELNLSSLELGDSALYFCASSAASGGAPGELFFGEGSRLTVL.

The chain recombines TRBV27 with TRBJ2-1; no definite D call. V gave up 0 bases and J gave up 6 bases, with 6 bases separating them. The germline gives CDR1 MNHEY, CDR2 SMNVEV (reference sequence). The CDR3 spans 13 residues. The CDR3, as DNA: TGTGCCAGCAGTTTATCGATAGGCAATGAGCAGTTCTTC. Amino acid sequence: CASSLSIGNEQFF.

The sample holds many counts of this clonotype. The chain combines TRBV7-6 with TRBJ2-5; 8 bases line up with TRBD2. Trimming removed 5 bases from V and 5 bases from J; junction bases left unmatched: 7. Per germline, CDR1 SGHVS and CDR2 FNYEAQ. This CDR3 comprises 14 residues. The CDR3 is CASSGRSGAETQYF. DNA for the CDR3: TGTGCCAGCAGCGGCCGTAGCGGGGCGGAGACCCAGTACTTC.

There are many counts of this clonotype. The chain links TRBV7-2 to TRBJ2-3; D gene uncertain. Per germline, CDR1 SGHTA and CDR2 FQGNSA. CDR3 length: 13 residues. V was trimmed by 5 bases and J by 2 bases, leaving 8 bases between them. DNA of the CDR3: TGTGCCAGCAGCCCCGGAACCACAGATACGCAGTATTTT. Translating it yields CASSPGTTDTQYF.

This clonotype was observed a handful of times. CDR3 in amino acids: CASSQGTSGSTDTQYF. CDR3 nucleotides: TGTGCCAGCAGTCAAGGGACTTCGGGAAGCACAGATACGCAGTATTTT. The V call is TRBV12-3 or TRBV12-4, the J call TRBJ2-3; D may be TRBD2 (6 bases). This CDR3 has 16 amino acids. The V end lost 5 bases, the J end lost 0 bases, and 15 bases lay between the germline ends.

This clonotype has only a few counts. The chain joins TRBV5-1 to TRBJ2-1, with D perhaps matching TRBD2 (7 bases). V lost 1 base, J lost 7 bases, and 15 bases lay in between. Per germline, CDR1 SGHRS and CDR2 YFSETQ. The CDR3 has 15 amino acids. CDR3 region: CASSLQRGGANEQFF. The CDR3 DNA reads as TGCGCCAGCAGCTTGCAGAGGGGGGGCGCGAATGAGCAGTTCTTC.

This clonotype was recorded a few times. V usage is TRBV7-9 and J usage is TRBJ1-2; tentatively, D is TRBD1 (6 bases). Germline V lookup: CDR1 SEHNR, CDR2 FQNEAQ (reference sequence). CDR3 length equals 14 residues. Deletions cut 3 bases from V and 8 bases from J, with 16 bases between. CDR3 in DNA: TGTGCCAGCAGCTTCGCGAGGGGGTCAGGGGGCTACACCTTC. Translated, it gives CASSFARGSGGYTF.

The rearrangement uses TRBV7-2 and TRBJ1-2; a possible D gene is TRBD1 (6 bases). Trimming removed 5 bases from V and 4 bases from J, with 14 bases in between. This CDR3 contains 14 residues. Germline-derived CDR1 and CDR2 are SGHTA and FQGNSA. The CDR3 nucleotides are TGTGCCAGCAGCGCAGGGGCAGCAGCCTATGGCTACACCTTC. Translation: CASSAGAAAYGYTF.

The chain links TRBV20-1 to TRBJ2-3; D is unresolved. V lost 3 bases, J lost 2 bases, and 6 bases lay in between. The CDR3 sequence is 12 residues long. The germline gives CDR1 DFQATT, CDR2 SNEGSKA (reference sequence). CDR3 nucleotides: TGCAGTGCTAGCGGTCCCACAGATACGCAGTATTTT. This encodes CSASGPTDTQYF.

V is TRBV7-2 and J is TRBJ2-3; either TRBD1 or TRBD2 may supply D (5 bases each). Germline values: CDR1 SGHTA, CDR2 FQGNSA. The length of the CDR3 is 16 residues. Trimming cost V 1 base and J 2 bases, with 13 bases left between them. The CDR3 loop reads CASSLVGTGNTDTQYF. DNA for the CDR3: TGTGCCAGCAGCTTAGTAGGGACGGGGAACACAGATACGCAGTATTTT. Filled out from reference TRBV7-2 and TRBJ2-3, the complete variable domain reads GAGVSQSPSNKVTEKGKDVELRCDPISGHTALYWYRQSLGQGLEFLIYFQGNSAPDKSGLPSDRFSAERTGGSVSTLTIQRTQQEDSAVYLCASSLVGTGNTDTQYFGPGTRLTVL.

The V call is TRBV6-6, the J call TRBJ2-3; 8 bases are a match to TRBD2. Germline lookup yields CDR1 MNHNY and CDR2 SVGAGI (reference sequence). V dropped 6 bases and J dropped 6; count of bases not matched to a gene: 14. CDR3 length: 16 amino acids. CDR3 sequence: CASRAITGGARDTQYF. In nucleotides, the CDR3 is TGTGCCAGCAGAGCTATTACGGGGGGGGCCAGGGATACGCAGTATTTT.

The sample holds many counts of this clonotype. V gene TRBV20-1 combines with J gene TRBJ2-3; the D is unclear. The CDR3 is made up of 13 amino acids. V dropped 5 bases and J dropped 2 bases, with 11 bases sitting between them. The germline CDR1 and CDR2 sequences are DFQATT and SNEGSKA (reference sequence). CDR3 in DNA: TGCAGTGCTCCTTTACAGCTCACAGATACGCAGTATTTT. Translating gives CSAPLQLTDTQYF.

The chain has TRBV10-3 and TRBJ1-6; D may be TRBD1 (5 bases). In germline, CDR1 is ENHRY, CDR2 SYGVKD. V was clipped by 5 bases and J by 6 bases, with 11 bases between them. There are 14 residues in the CDR3. The CDR3 nucleotides are TGTGCCATCAGTCGGGACGGCTCTAATTCACCCCTCCACTTT. This sequence encodes CAISRDGSNSPLHF.

The rearrangement joins TRBV2 to TRBJ2-6, with D uncertain. Germline V CDR1 and CDR2: SNHLY, FYNNEI. Trimming removed 10 bases at V and 7 bases at J, with 8 bases between. This CDR3 has 11 amino acids. Written as DNA, the CDR3 is TGTGCCACAAAAGGCGCCAACGTCCTGACTTTC. This sequence encodes CATKGANVLTF. Complete variable domain (other parts from reference TRBV2 and TRBJ2-6): EPEVTQTPSHQVTQMGQEVILRCVPISNHLYFYWYRQILGQKVEFLVSFYNNEISEKSEIFDDQFSVERPDGSNFTLKIRSTKLEDSAMYFCATKGANVLTFGAGSRLTVL.